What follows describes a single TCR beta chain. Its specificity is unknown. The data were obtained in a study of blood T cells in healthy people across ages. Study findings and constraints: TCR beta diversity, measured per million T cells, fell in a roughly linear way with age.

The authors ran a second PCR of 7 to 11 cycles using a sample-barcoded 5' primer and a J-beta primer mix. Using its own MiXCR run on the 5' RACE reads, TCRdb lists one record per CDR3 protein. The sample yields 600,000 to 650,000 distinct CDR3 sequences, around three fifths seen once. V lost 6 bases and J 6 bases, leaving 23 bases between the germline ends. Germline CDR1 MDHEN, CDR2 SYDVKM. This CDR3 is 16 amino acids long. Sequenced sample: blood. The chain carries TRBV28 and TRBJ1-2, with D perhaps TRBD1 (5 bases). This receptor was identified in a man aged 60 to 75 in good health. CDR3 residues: CASSYFGGGTLNGYTF. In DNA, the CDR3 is TGTGCCAGCAGCTATTTCGGTGGAGGGACGCTTAATGGCTACACCTTC.